The 16 T cell receptor beta chains reported below all come from one sample, sequenced in a study of long-term antiretroviral therapy in people with HIV. At survey level, the immunoSEQ assay was run in its v3.0 version. Assay: immunoSEQ multiplex PCR; the TCRdb copy retains only in-frame clones and omits some. This sample has some 22,000 clones, with around three quarters found just once. Material: unsorted PBMCs, obtained 4.1 years after starting antiretroviral therapy. The receptors stem from a woman aged 40 to 49 with HIV.

This clone came up a few times. This sequence joins TRBV20-1 and TRBJ1-1; D call uncertain. The V gene's germline CDR1 is DFQATT and CDR2 SNEGSKA (reference sequence). The CDR3 has 10 residues. With 0 bases removed from V and 7 bases from J, the gap between germline ends came to 3 bases. The CDR3 protein is CSARDSEAFF. The CDR3 bases are TGCAGTGCTAGAGATAGTGAAGCTTTCTTT.

This clone was detected a few times. This rearrangement joins TRBV2 to TRBJ1-2; no reliable D call. V lost 6 bases and J lost 7, with 12 bases in between. Germline V lookup: CDR1 SNHLY, CDR2 FYNNEI. The length of the CDR3 is 12 residues. CDR3 residues: CASRPGPAGYTF. Written as DNA, the CDR3 is TGTGCCAGCAGACCGGGTCCGGCTGGCTACACCTTC.

The chain has TRBV4-1 and TRBJ2-7, with 9 bases matching TRBD1. The length of the CDR3 is 14 residues. Germline V gene data show CDR1 as MGHRA and CDR2 as YSYEKL. J was trimmed by 1 base and V by 5 bases; bases with no gene match: 3. The CDR3 DNA sequence: TGCGCCAGCAGCTGGACAGGGGTTTCCTACGAGCAGTACTTC. Its translation is CASSWTGVSYEQYF.

The gene calls are TRBV2 and TRBJ2-1; TRBD1 agrees at 12 bases. V was pared by 4 bases and J by 5 bases, with 3 bases of the junction left unmatched. Per the germline V gene, CDR1 is SNHLY and CDR2 is FYNNEI. This CDR3 contains 15 residues. CDR3 nucleotides: TGTGCCAGCAGTGGGGGACAGGGGGCAAACAATGAGCAGTTCTTC. Encoded protein: CASSGGQGANNEQFF.

This clone has more than one count but fewer than ten. The rearrangement joins TRBV7-8 to TRBJ1-2, with TRBD1 matching over 8 bases. V gave up 2 bases and J gave up 4 bases; unmatched junction bases: 6. Looked up from germline, CDR1 is SGHVS and CDR2 is FQNEAQ. The CDR3 is made up of 15 amino acids. In DNA, the CDR3 is TGTGCCAGCAGCTTAACGGACAGGGAGGGCTATGGCTACACCTTC. It yields the protein CASSLTDREGYGYTF.

The chain is built from TRBV27 and TRBJ1-1; D not certain. V was clipped by 3 bases and J by 0 bases, with 5 bases between them. This CDR3 is 13 amino acids long. Germline V gives CDR1 MNHEY, CDR2 SMNVEV (reference sequence). CDR3 in amino acids: CASSLSMNTEAFF. The CDR3 region has the DNA TGTGCCAGCAGTTTGTCAATGAACACTGAAGCTTTCTTT.

The chain combines TRBV6-1 with TRBJ2-7; D possibly corresponds to TRBD2 (7 bases). This CDR3 has 15 residues. Trimming took 4 bases from V and 3 from J, leaving 16 bases between them. Germline V gene sequence: CDR1 MNHNS, CDR2 SASEGT. CDR3 residues: CASSVTGGAFYEQYF. CDR3 bases: TGTGCCAGCAGTGTGACTGGGGGGGCCTTCTACGAGCAGTACTTC.

V and J are TRBV11-2 and TRBJ2-1; 10 nucleotides match TRBD2. Per the germline V gene, CDR1 is SGHAT and CDR2 is FQNNGV. J gave up 4 bases and V 0 bases, and 6 bases lay outside the gene matches. The CDR3 extends over 17 amino acids. CDR3 nucleotide sequence: TGTGCCAGCAGCTTAGATCGAAGCGGGGGGGGGTACAATGAGCAGTTCTTC. Amino acids: CASSLDRSGGGYNEQFF.

This clone has just a few counts. The chain uses TRBV18 and TRBJ1-3; TRBD1 matches at 9 bases. Per germline, CDR1 KGHSH and CDR2 LQKENI. The CDR3 has 13 amino acids. V lost 2 bases, J lost 16 bases, and 9 bases stayed unmatched. In DNA, the CDR3 is TGTGCCAGCTCACCAGGCACTCCGGGACAGGGCTATTTT. The encoded protein is CASSPGTPGQGYF.

This rearrangement joins TRBV19 to TRBJ2-1, with D hard to call. This CDR3 has 15 amino acids. Trimming stripped 7 bases from V and 0 bases from J, with 13 bases between. Germline V gene sequence: CDR1 LNHDA, CDR2 SQIVND (reference sequence). DNA for the CDR3: TGTGCCAGTAAGATTGGTTCCCGCTCCTACAATGAGCAGTTCTTC. Amino acids: CASKIGSRSYNEQFF.

The chain combines TRBV11-2 with TRBJ2-5; D is possibly TRBD1 or TRBD2 (5 bases each). Germline loops: CDR1 SGHAT, CDR2 FQNNGV. Trimming left V 4 bases short and J 1 base short, with 10 bases between. The CDR3 loop spans 14 amino acids. This CDR3 reads CASSYWGSQETQYF. In nucleotides, the CDR3 is TGTGCCAGCAGCTATTGGGGGTCCCAAGAGACCCAGTACTTC.

This clone has more than one count but fewer than ten. The chain recombines TRBV11-3 with TRBJ2-3; 7 nucleotides match TRBD1. V lost 5 bases to trimming and J lost 1 base; unmatched junction nucleotides: 6. The CDR3 is 15 residues long. From germline, CDR1 is SGHNT and CDR2 YENEEA. Here the CDR3 DNA reads TGTGCCAGCAGCCTGACAGGGATGGGCACAGATACGCAGTATTTT. It yields the protein CASSLTGMGTDTQYF.

This rearrangement joins TRBV7-9 to TRBJ1-6; tentatively, D is TRBD1 (5 bases). Germline V lookup: CDR1 SEHNR, CDR2 FQNEAQ (reference sequence). V lost 4 bases to trimming and J lost 7 bases, with 8 bases between them. The CDR3 has 13 residues. The CDR3 loop reads CASSSGVNSPLHF. Written as DNA, the CDR3 is TGTGCCAGCAGCTCGGGGGTCAATTCACCCCTCCACTTT. The full variable domain, with the rest looked up from reference TRBV7-9 and TRBJ1-6, is DTGVSQNPRHKITKRGQNVTFRCDPISEHNRLYWYRQTLGQGPEFLTYFQNEAQLEKSRLLSDRFSAERPKGSFSTLEIQRTEQGDSAMYLCASSSGVNSPLHFGNGTRLTVT.

The CDR3 DNA follows: TGCGCCAGCAGCCGGCCCATGCGACAAGAGGGGACTGAAGCTTTCTTT. Protein sequence: CASSRPMRQEGTEAFF. The chain recombines TRBV4-1 with TRBJ1-1; tentatively, D is TRBD1 (5 bases). The CDR3 spans 16 residues. Trimming removed 4 bases from V and 5 bases from J, with 20 bases in between. Looked up from germline, CDR1 is MGHRA and CDR2 is YSYEKL.

This rearrangement joins TRBV11-2 to TRBJ2-2; D not resolved. Germline V gene data show CDR1 as SGHAT and CDR2 as FQNNGV. The CDR3 is 11 amino acids. The CDR3 DNA sequence: TGTGCGGGCGGTGGCACCGGGGAGCTGTTTTTT. Its protein product is CAGGGTGELFF.

The chain recombines TRBV7-2 with TRBJ1-6; D remains ambiguous. V shed 0 bases and J shed 10 bases, with 13 bases lying between them. Looked up from germline, CDR1 is SGHTA and CDR2 is FQGNSA. This CDR3 spans 15 amino acids. The CDR3, as DNA: TGTGCCAGCAGCTTAGCCCTTAGGTCGGGATCACCCCTCCACTTT. It encodes CASSLALRSGSPLHF.